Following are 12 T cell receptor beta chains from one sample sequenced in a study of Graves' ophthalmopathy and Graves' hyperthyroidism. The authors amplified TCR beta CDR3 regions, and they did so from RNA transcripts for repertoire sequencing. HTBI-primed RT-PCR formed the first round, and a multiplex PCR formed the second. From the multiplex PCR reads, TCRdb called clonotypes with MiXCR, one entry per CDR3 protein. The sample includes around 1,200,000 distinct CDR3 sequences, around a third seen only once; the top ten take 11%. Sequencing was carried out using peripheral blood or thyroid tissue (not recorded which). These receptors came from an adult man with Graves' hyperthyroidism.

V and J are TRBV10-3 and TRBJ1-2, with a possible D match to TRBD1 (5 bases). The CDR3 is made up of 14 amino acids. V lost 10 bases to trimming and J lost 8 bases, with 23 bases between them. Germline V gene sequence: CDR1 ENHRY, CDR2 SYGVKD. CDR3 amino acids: CASSEAGLIGGYTF. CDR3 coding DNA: TGTGCCAGCAGCGAAGCGGGACTTATCGGAGGCTACACCTTC.

The CDR3 reads CASSVASGNVWDYEQYF. The CDR3 DNA is TGTGCCAGCAGCGTAGCGAGCGGGAATGTGTGGGACTACGAGCAGTACTTC. V is TRBV9 and J is TRBJ2-7, with 7 bases that match TRBD2. The CDR3 has 17 residues. Trimming removed 0 bases from V and 3 bases from J; junction bases left unmatched: 12. Germline-derived CDR1 and CDR2 are SGDLS and YYNGEE.

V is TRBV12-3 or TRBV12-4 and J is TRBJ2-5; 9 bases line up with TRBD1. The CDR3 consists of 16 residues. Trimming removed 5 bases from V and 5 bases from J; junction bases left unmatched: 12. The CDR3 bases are TGTGCCAGCAGTCACTACCGACAGGGGGGTGGTGAGACCCAGTACTTC. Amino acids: CASSHYRQGGGETQYF.

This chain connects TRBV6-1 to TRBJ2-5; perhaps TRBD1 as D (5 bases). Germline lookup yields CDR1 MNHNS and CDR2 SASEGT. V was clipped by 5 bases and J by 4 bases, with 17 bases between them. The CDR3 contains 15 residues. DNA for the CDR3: TGTGCCAGCAGTTCTCAGGGTCCATTCGTAGAGACCCAGTACTTC. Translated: CASSSQGPFVETQYF.

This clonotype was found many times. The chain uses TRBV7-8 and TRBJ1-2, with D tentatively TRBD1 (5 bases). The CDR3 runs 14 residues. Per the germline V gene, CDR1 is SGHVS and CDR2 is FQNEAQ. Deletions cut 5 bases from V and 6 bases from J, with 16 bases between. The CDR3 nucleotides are TGTGCCAGCAGCCCTCAGTTGGGGGGTGATGGCTACACCTTC. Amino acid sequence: CASSPQLGGDGYTF.

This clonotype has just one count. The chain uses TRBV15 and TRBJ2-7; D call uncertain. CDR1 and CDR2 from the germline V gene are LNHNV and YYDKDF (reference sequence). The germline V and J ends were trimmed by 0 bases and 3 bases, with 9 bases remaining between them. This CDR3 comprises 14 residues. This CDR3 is CATSRDPYGYEQYF. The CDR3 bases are TGTGCCACCAGCAGAGATCCCTATGGCTACGAGCAGTACTTC.

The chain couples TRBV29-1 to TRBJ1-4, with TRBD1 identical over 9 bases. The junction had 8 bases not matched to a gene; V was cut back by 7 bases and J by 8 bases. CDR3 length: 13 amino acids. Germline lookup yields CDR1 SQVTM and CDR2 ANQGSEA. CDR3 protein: CSAWTGVREKLFF. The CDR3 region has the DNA TGCAGCGCCTGGACAGGGGTTCGCGAAAAACTGTTTTTT.

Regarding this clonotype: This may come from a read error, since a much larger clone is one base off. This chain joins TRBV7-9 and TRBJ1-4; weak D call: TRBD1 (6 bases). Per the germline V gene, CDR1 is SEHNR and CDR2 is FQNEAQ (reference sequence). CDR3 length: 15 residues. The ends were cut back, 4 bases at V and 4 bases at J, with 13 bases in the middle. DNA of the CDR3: TGTGCCAGCAGCTATGGACAGTCGTTTAATGAAAAACTGTTTTTT. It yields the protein CASSYGQSFNEKLFF.

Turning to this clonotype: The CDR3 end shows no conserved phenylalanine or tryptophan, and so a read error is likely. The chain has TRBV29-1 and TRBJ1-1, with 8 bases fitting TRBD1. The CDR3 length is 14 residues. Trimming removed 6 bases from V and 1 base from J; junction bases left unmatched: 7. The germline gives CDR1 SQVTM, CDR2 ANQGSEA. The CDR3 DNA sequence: TGCAGCGTCGATGACAGGGGTTGGAACACTGAAGCTTTCTAT. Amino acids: CSVDDRGWNTEAFY.

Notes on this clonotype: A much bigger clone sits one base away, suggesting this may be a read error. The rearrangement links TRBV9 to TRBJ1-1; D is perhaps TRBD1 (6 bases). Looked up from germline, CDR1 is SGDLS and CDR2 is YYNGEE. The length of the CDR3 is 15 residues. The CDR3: CASSVGRGVNTEASF. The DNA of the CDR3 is TGTGCCAGCAGCGTAGGGAGGGGGGTGAACACTGAAGCTTCCTTT.

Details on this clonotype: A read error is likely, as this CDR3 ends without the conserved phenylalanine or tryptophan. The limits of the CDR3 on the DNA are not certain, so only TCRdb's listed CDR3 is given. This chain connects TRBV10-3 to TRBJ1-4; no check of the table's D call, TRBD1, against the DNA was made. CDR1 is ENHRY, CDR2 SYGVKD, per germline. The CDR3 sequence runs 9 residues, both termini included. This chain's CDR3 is CASIGTETY.

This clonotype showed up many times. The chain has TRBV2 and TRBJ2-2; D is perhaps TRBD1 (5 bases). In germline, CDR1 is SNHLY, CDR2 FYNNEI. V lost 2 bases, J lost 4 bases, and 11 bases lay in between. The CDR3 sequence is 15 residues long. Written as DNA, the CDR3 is TGTGCCAGCAGTGAAACAGGACCGGTCACCGGGGAGCTGTTTTTT. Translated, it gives CASSETGPVTGELFF.